This entry lists 14 T cell receptor beta chains sequenced from one sample in a study of metastatic and nonmetastatic thyroid tumors. Ahead of thyroid surgery, no patient had received treatment of any kind. MiXCR reprocessed the PCR reads for TCRdb. The data hold under 25,000 clones, with about a sixth observed a single time. The sequencing sample was made of blood. These receptors all come from a female donor with papillary thyroid cancer or a benign thyroid nodule (not recorded which). Some clones in this sample may be carry-over from other donors' samples.

This clone was seen ten or more times. The V and J genes are TRBV20-1 and TRBJ2-3, with unresolved D. Per germline, CDR1 DFQATT and CDR2 SNEGSKA (reference sequence). V gave up 4 bases and J gave up 4 bases, with 15 bases separating them. The CDR3 runs to 14 residues. CDR3 sequence (DNA): TGCAGTGCTACTAGGGAAATAAGCGCAGATACGCAGTATTTT. Protein: CSATREISADTQYF.

There are many counts of this clone. This chain connects TRBV18 to TRBJ2-5, with 8 bases matching TRBD1. V lost 3 bases, J lost 2 bases, and 5 bases stayed unmatched. CDR3 length: 15 residues. CDR1 and CDR2 from the germline V gene are KGHSH and LQKENI. CDR3 loop: CASSPSRQGQETQYF. CDR3 nucleotide sequence: TGTGCCAGCTCACCCTCGAGACAGGGGCAAGAGACCCAGTACTTC.

This clone showed up just a few times. The CDR3 reads CASSFAGRSRYEQYF. The CDR3 nucleotides read TGTGCCAGCAGTTTCGCGGGACGGTCCCGCTACGAGCAGTACTTC. This sequence joins TRBV27 and TRBJ2-7, with TRBD2 as a possible D gene (6 bases). The CDR3 is made up of 15 amino acids. Germline assignment: CDR1 MNHEY and CDR2 SMNVEV (reference sequence). The germline V and J ends were trimmed by 3 bases and 3 bases, with 15 bases remaining between them.

This clone was recorded at least ten times. Since a much larger clone is just one base distant, this may be a read error. V is TRBV11-2 and J is TRBJ2-7, with no clear D. Germline CDR1 is SGHAT and CDR2 is FQNNGV. The CDR3 is 11 residues long. The chain's CDR3 is CASGLVDEQYF. Written as DNA, the CDR3 is TGTGCCAGCGGCTTAGTTGACGAGCAGTACTTC.

V is TRBV12-3 or TRBV12-4 and J is TRBJ2-2; 7 nucleotides align to TRBD2. The J segment lost 3 bases and the V segment lost 4 bases, leaving 8 bases of the junction unmatched. The CDR3 is 16 amino acids. The CDR3 loop reads CASSWEGRVYTGELFF. As DNA, the CDR3 is TGTGCCAGCAGTTGGGAGGGTCGAGTTTACACCGGGGAGCTGTTTTTT.

This clone was detected many times. Other nucleotide sequences in the sample specify the same CDR3. This chain's CDR3 is CASSPGTSGNQETQYF. CDR3 in DNA: TGCGCCAGCAGCCCCGGGACTAGCGGGAACCAAGAGACCCAGTACTTC. The V and J genes are TRBV5-1 and TRBJ2-5; 13 bases agree with TRBD2. Trimming cost V 4 bases and J 0 bases; bases outside gene matches: 3. Germline V gives CDR1 SGHRS, CDR2 YFSETQ. The CDR3 totals 16 residues. Supplemented by reference TRBV5-1 and TRBJ2-5, the full variable domain reads KAGVTQTPRYLIKTRGQQVTLSCSPISGHRSVSWYQQTPGQGLQFLFEYFSETQRNKGNFPGRFSGRQFSNSRSEMNVSTLELGDSALYLCASSPGTSGNQETQYFGPGTRLLVL.

This clone came up many times. The chain carries TRBV5-1 and TRBJ1-5; TRBD1 might be the D (5 bases). With 4 bases removed from V and 5 bases from J, the gap between germline ends came to 13 bases. The CDR3 consists of 14 residues. From germline, CDR1 is SGHRS and CDR2 YFSETQ. The CDR3 DNA is TGCGCCAGCAGCCCGGACGGGGGGGATCAGCCCCAGCATTTT. Translating gives CASSPDGGDQPQHF.

This clone is categorized as medium-sized (0.01 to 0.1%). This chain uses TRBV4-3 with TRBJ2-6; 7 bases line up with TRBD1. With V trimmed by 2 bases and J by 0 bases, 1 base remained unmatched. This CDR3 comprises 16 residues. Germline V gene sequence: CDR1 LGHNA, CDR2 YSLEER. CDR3 nucleotides: TGCGCCAGCAGCCAAAACAGGGGCTCTGGGGCCAACGTCCTGACTTTC. The encoded protein is CASSQNRGSGANVLTF.

This clone was detected only a few times. V gene TRBV11-3 combines with J gene TRBJ1-1, with D unresolved. CDR1 is SGHNT and CDR2 is YENEEA in the germline V gene. There are 12 residues in the CDR3. The V end was cut by 1 base, the J end by 11 bases, with 11 bases between. CDR3 region: CASSLGGTTAFF. Here the CDR3 DNA reads TGTGCCAGCAGCTTAGGGGGAACGACTGCTTTCTTT.

This clone was recorded at least ten times. The rearrangement uses TRBV27 and TRBJ2-3, with TRBD1 matching 9 bases. Germline V gene lookup returns CDR1 MNHEY and CDR2 SMNVEV (reference sequence). The CDR3 has 17 amino acids. V was pared by 2 bases and J by 6 bases, with 12 bases of the junction left unmatched. CDR3 protein: CASSLAYPGTGTDTQYF. CDR3 nucleotides: TGTGCCAGCAGTTTAGCATACCCCGGGACAGGGACTGATACGCAGTATTTT.

This clone qualifies as medium-sized. This CDR3 is also generated by other DNA sequences in the sample. The chain joins TRBV20-1 to TRBJ1-1; a possible D gene is TRBD1 (5 bases). The CDR3 sequence is 13 residues long. CDR1 is DFQATT and CDR2 is SNEGSKA in the germline V gene (reference sequence). V dropped 0 bases and J dropped 1 base, with 6 bases sitting between them. The DNA for the CDR3 is TGCAGTGCTAGAGAGACAGCGAACACTGAAGCTTTCTTT. Amino acid sequence: CSARETANTEAFF.

There are a few counts of this clone. The chain recombines TRBV6-1 with TRBJ1-1, with TRBD1 matching over 10 bases. This CDR3 region has 14 residues. Germline V gene lookup returns CDR1 MNHNS and CDR2 SASEGT. The V and J ends lost 6 bases and 3 bases, in that order; junction bases with no gene match: 4. CDR3 in DNA: TGTGCCAGCAGGACAGGGGGCGCGTACACTGAAGCTTTCTTT. Translation: CASRTGGAYTEAFF.

The sample holds many counts of this clone. The V call is TRBV20-1, the J call TRBJ2-7, with 12 bases lining up with TRBD2. V trimming: 5 bases; J trimming: 1 base; junction bases outside the gene matches: 3. Germline V gene sequence: CDR1 DFQATT, CDR2 SNEGSKA (reference sequence). CDR3 size: 14 residues. The CDR3 is CSAYGLAGSYEQYF. The CDR3 nucleotides read TGCAGTGCTTACGGACTAGCGGGGTCCTACGAGCAGTACTTC.

This clone was recorded at least ten times. The chain has TRBV12-5 and TRBJ2-6; D not resolved. CDR1 LGHNT and CDR2 FRNRAP come from the germline V gene. This CDR3 region has 16 residues. V was cut by 7 bases and J by 0 bases, with 13 bases left in between. The CDR3 region is CASAQARNSGANVLTF. CDR3 DNA sequence: TGTGCTAGTGCCCAAGCCCGGAACTCTGGGGCCAACGTCCTGACTTTC.